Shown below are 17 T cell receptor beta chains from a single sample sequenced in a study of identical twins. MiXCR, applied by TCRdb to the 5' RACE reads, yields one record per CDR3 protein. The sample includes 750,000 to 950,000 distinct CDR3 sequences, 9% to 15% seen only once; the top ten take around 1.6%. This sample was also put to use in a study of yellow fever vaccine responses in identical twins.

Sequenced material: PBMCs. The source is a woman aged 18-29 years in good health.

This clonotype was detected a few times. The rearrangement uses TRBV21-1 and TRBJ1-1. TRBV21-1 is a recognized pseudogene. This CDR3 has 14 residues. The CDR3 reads CASSKDGQNTEAFF. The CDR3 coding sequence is TGTGCCAGCAGCAAAGACGGCCAGAACACTGAAGCTTTCTTT.

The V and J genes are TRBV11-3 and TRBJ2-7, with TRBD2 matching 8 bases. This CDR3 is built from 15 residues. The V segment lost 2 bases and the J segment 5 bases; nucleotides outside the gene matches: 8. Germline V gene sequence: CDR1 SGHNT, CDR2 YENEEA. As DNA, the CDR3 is TGTGCCAGCAGCTTACGGGACGGGAGGGTCCACGAGCAGTACTTC. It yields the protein CASSLRDGRVHEQYF.

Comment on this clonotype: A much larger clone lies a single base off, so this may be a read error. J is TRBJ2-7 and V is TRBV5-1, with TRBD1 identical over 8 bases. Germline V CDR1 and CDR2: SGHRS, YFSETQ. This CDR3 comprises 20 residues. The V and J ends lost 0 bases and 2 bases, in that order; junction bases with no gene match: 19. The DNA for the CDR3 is TGCGCCAGCAGCTTGGCCTGGGGGACAGGTTACTCTGTCACAACCTACGAGCAGTACTTC. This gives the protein CASSLAWGTGYSVTTYEQYF.

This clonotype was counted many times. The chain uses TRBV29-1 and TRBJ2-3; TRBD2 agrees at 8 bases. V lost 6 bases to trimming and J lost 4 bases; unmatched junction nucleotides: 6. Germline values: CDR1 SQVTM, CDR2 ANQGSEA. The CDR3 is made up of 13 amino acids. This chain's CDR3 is CSVLAENSDTQYF. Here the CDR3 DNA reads TGCAGCGTACTAGCGGAGAACTCAGATACGCAGTATTTT.

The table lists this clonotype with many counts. Here the CDR3 reads CSVEDRDPKRYETQYF. Written as DNA, the CDR3 is TGCAGCGTTGAAGATCGCGACCCGAAACGGTACGAGACCCAGTACTTC. The chain couples TRBV29-1 to TRBJ2-5; no clear D gene. Trimming removed 0 bases at V and 5 bases at J, with 19 bases between. The CDR3 contains 16 residues. The germline V gene has CDR1 SQVTM and CDR2 ANQGSEA. Complete variable domain (other parts from reference TRBV29-1 and TRBJ2-5): SAVISQKPSRDICQRGTSLTIQCQVDSQVTMMFWYRQQPGQSLTLIATANQGSEATYESGFVIDKFPISRPNLTFSTLTVSNMSPEDSSIYLCSVEDRDPKRYETQYFGPGTRLLVL.

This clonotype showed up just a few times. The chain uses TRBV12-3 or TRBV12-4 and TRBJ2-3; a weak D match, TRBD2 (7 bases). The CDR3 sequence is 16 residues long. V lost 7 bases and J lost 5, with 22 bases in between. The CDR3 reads CASTPTRAGAGDTQYF. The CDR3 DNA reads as TGTGCCAGCACCCCGACTAGGGCGGGGGCCGGAGATACGCAGTATTTT.

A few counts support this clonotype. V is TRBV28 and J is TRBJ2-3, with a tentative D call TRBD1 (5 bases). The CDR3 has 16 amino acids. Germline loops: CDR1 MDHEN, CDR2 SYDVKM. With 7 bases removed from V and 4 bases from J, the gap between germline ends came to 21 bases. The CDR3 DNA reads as TGTGCCAGCACCCAACCACATAGCCAGGGCCCAGATACGCAGTATTTT. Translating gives CASTQPHSQGPDTQYF.

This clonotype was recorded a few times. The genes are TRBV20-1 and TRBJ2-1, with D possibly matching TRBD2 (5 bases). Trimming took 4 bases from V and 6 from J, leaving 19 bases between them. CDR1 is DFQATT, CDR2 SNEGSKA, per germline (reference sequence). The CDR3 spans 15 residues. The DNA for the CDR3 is TGCAGTGCTAAGCGACGGAGCAAAGAGGGCAATGAGCAGTTCTTC. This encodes CSAKRRSKEGNEQFF.

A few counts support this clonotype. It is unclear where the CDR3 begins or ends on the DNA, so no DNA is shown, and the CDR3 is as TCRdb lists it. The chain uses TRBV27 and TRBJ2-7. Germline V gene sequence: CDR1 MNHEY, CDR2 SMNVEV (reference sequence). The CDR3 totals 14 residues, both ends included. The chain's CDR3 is CASSSSTVTYEQYF.

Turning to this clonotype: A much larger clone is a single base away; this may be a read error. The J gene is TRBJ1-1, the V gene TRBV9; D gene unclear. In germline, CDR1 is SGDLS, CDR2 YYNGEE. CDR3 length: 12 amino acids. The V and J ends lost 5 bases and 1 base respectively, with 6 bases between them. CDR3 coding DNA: TGTGCCAGCAGTAAGGGGAACACTGAAGCTTTCTTT. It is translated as CASSKGNTEAFF.

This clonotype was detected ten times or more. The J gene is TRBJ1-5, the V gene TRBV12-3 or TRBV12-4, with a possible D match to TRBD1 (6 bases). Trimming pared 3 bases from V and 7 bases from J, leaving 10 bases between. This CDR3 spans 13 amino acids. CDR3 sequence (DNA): TGTGCCAGCAGTTTTGCAGGGGAGCAGCCCCAGCATTTT. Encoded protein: CASSFAGEQPQHF.

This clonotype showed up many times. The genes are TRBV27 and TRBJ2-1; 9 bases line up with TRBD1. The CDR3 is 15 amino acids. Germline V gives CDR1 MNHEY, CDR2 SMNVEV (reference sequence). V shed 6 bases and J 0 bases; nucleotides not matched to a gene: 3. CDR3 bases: TGTGCCAGCAGGGGGACAGGGCGCTCCTACAATGAGCAGTTCTTC. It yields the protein CASRGTGRSYNEQFF.

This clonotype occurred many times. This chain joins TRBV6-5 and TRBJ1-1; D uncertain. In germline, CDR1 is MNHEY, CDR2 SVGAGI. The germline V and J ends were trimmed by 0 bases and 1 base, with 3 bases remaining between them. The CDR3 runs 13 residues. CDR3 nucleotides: TGTGCCAGCAGTTACTCGAGGAACACTGAAGCTTTCTTT. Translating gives CASSYSRNTEAFF.

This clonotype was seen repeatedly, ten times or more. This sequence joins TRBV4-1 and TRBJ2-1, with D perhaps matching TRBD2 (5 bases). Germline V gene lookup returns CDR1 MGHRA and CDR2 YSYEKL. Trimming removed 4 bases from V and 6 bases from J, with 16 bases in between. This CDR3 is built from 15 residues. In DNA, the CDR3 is TGCGCCAGCAGCCTACCAACTAGGAGGACCAATGAGCAGTTCTTC. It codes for CASSLPTRRTNEQFF.

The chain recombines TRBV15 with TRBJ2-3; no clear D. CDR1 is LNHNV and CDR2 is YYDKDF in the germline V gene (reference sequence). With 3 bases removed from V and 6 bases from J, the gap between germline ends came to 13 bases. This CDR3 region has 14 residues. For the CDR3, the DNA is TGTGCCACCAGCAGGGCCCTCTTGGGGGATACGCAGTATTTT. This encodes CATSRALLGDTQYF.

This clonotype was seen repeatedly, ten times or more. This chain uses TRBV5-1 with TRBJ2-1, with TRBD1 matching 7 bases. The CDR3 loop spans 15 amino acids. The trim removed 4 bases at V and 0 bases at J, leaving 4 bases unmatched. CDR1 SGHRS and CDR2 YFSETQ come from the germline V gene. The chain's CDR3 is CASSPGQSSYNEQFF. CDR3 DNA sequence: TGCGCCAGCAGCCCGGGACAGAGCTCCTACAATGAGCAGTTCTTC.

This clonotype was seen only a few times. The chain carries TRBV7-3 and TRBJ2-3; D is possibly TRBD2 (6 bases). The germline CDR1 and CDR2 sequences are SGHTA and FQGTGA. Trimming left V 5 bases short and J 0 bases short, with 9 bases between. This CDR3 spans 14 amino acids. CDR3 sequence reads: CASSAGSSTDTQYF. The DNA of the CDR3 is TGTGCCAGCAGCGCGGGATCTAGCACAGATACGCAGTATTTT.